This T cell receptor (beta chain) is from a study of graft-versus-host responses after intestinal transplantation. The length of the CDR3 is 15 residues. With 3 bases removed from V and 7 bases from J, the gap between germline ends came to 15 bases. The germline V gene has CDR1 KGHSH and CDR2 LQKENI. To note about this clone: No antigen is known for it.

Some clones are missing from TCRdb's copy, which holds only in-frame ones; the method was immunoSEQ multiplex PCR. The data hold some 120,000 clones, with approximately 94% observed a single time. The rearrangement uses TRBV18 and TRBJ1-4; no definite D call. The receptor's source is a human donor who received an intestinal transplant. The sequencing used unstimulated CD4+ T cells sorted from spleen or lymph node cells, collected before intestinal transplant. CDR3 coding DNA: TGTGCCAGCTCACCGAGACGTGTTTATGGTGAAAAACTGTTTTTT. It yields the protein CASSPRRVYGEKLFF. Full variable domain (rest looked up from reference TRBV18 and TRBJ1-4): NAGVMQNPRHLVRRRGQEARLRCSPMKGHSHVYWYRQLPEEGLKFMVYLQKENIIDESGMPKERFSAEFPKEGPSILRIQQVVRGDSAAYFCASSPRRVYGEKLFFGSGTQLSVL.